This T cell receptor beta chain was found in a study of early T cells in non-severe SARS-CoV-2 infection. In the study overall: Sequencing used unsorted whole-blood bulk RNA, so chains lack pairing. General study findings and limits: A preference for anti-spike CD8 responses marked VDJdb matching, which missed private and CD4 specificities.

Unique molecular identifiers tagged individual cDNA molecules. TCRdb ran MiXCR on the 5' RACE reads and lists one entry per CDR3 protein. The table has about 63,000 distinct CDR3 sequences, approximately 12% seen once; the top ten hold roughly 4.7%. J gave up 1 base and V 6 bases, and 7 bases lay outside the gene matches. Germline CDR1 is WSHSY and CDR2 is SAAADI. CDR3 size: 15 residues. This clonotype was observed at least ten times. What it recognizes is unknown. Input material: whole blood. J is TRBJ2-7 and V is TRBV10-2; 9 bases fit TRBD2. The clonotype originates from an adult who was a healthcare worker with PCR-confirmed SARS-CoV-2 infection or an uninfected control (not recorded which). The DNA of the CDR3 is TGCGCCAGCAGCCCCGGACTAGCGTGGTCCTACGAGCAGTACTTC. Its protein is CASSPGLAWSYEQYF.